The 4 T cell receptor beta chains below were found in one sample sequenced in a study of T cell repertoires in cytomegalovirus infection. MiXCR, run by TCRdb on the reads, gives a single entry per CDR3 protein. There are about 680,000 distinct CDR3 sequences in the sample; around 24% occur only once, and under 8.5% lies in the top ten. The sample comprised CD8+ T cells from PBMCs. These receptors originate from a human donor in good health (CMV status not recorded). Some clones in this sample may be carry-over from other donors' samples.

This chain links TRBV12-3 or TRBV12-4 with TRBJ2-3; 10 bases agree with TRBD2. This CDR3 spans 16 amino acids. The V gene end was trimmed by 7 bases and the J gene end by 11 bases; junction bases not matched to a gene: 18. CDR3 DNA: TGTGCCAGCACCACCGACCCGGCTAGCGGGGGCCGAAAGCAGTATTTT. This sequence encodes CASTTDPASGGRKQYF.

This chain connects TRBV29-1 to TRBJ2-2; D is possibly TRBD1 (6 bases). CDR1 is SQVTM, CDR2 ANQGSEA, per germline. The V gene lost 6 bases and the J gene lost 3 bases, with 11 bases spanning the gap. This CDR3 is built from 13 residues. DNA for the CDR3: TGCAGCGTGTTGGGGGCGGACACCGGGGAGCTGTTTTTT. It codes for CSVLGADTGELFF.

The V and J genes are TRBV6-5 and TRBJ2-2, with a weak D call TRBD1 (6 bases). The CDR3 has 14 residues. Germline assignment: CDR1 MNHEY and CDR2 SVGAGI. V was pared by 7 bases and J by 6 bases, with 15 bases between. The CDR3 reads CASNLEGGAGELFF. The CDR3 DNA sequence: TGTGCCAGCAACTTGGAAGGGGGTGCCGGGGAGCTGTTTTTT.

This sequence joins TRBV2 and TRBJ2-1; D gene uncertain. This CDR3 has 11 amino acids. Germline CDR1 is SNHLY and CDR2 is FYNNEI. V lost 5 bases, J lost 8 bases, and 7 bases lay in between. This CDR3 is CASSRSYEQFF. The CDR3 coding sequence is TGTGCCAGCAGTCGATCCTATGAGCAGTTCTTC.